The rows below give T cell receptor beta chains drawn from one sample of a study of blood T cell repertoires in COVID-19. Profiling relied on immunoSEQ multiplex PCR, and the TCRdb table lists in-frame clones only, not all of them. The sample lists about 110,000 clones, about 85% occurring once. Sample: peripheral blood. These receptors were obtained from a man aged 35-49 years with acute or convalescent COVID-19. Each CDR3 is given with its conserved first and last residue. The D gene is left open where the match is weak. The size of a clone is reported for some rows only, either as once, few or many, or as a class for expanded clones.

v_gene	d_gene	abundance	j_gene	CDR3nt	CDR3aa
TRBV6-5	NA	NA	TRBJ2-7	TGTGCCAGCGGGGGGGGGACAGGAGTCCACGAGCAGTACTTC	CASGGGTGVHEQYF
TRBV6-5	TRBD2	NA	TRBJ2-5	TGTGCCACAAGCAGCGCGGGACTAGCGGGGGCCCGCCAGTACTTC	CATSSAGLAGARQYF
TRBV9	TRBD2	NA	TRBJ2-3	TGTGCCAGCAGCGGAAGACTAGCGGGAACAGATACGCAGTATTTT	CASSGRLAGTDTQYF
TRBV9	TRBD2	few	TRBJ2-1	TGTGCCAGCAGCCCCAAGCTAGCGGGCCCCGACAATGAGCAGTTCTTC	CASSPKLAGPDNEQFF
TRBV11-2	TRBD2	NA	TRBJ2-7	TGTGCCAGCAGCAAGGGACTAGCGGGAAACTACGAGCAGTACTTC	CASSKGLAGNYEQYF
TRBV7-2	NA	NA	TRBJ1-4	TGTGCCAGCAGCTTACAGGGGAGCCATAATGAAAAACTGTTTTTT	CASSLQGSHNEKLFF
TRBV19	TRBD1	once	TRBJ2-1	TGTGCCAGTAAGGTGACAGGGGACGGTGGTGAGCAGTTCTTC	CASKVTGDGGEQFF
TRBV29-1	TRBD2	NA	TRBJ2-1	TGCAGCGTAGAAGGACTAGTCTCCTACAATGAGCAGTTCTTC	CSVEGLVSYNEQFF
TRBV6-5	TRBD1	NA	TRBJ1-5	TGTGCCAGCAGTTTGACAGGGGATCAGCCCCAGCATTTT	CASSLTGDQPQHF
TRBV7-9	TRBD2	NA	TRBJ2-6	TGTGCCAGCAGCCCTCCGCGGGCTAGCGGGGCGTCTGGGGCCAACGTCCTGACTTTC	CASSPPRASGASGANVLTF
TRBV3-1/TRBV3-2	NA	few	TRBJ1-1	TGTGCCAGCAGCCAGGCCCGGGGGTTGGCTTTCTTT	CASSQARGLAFF
TRBV14	NA	NA	TRBJ2-2	TGTGCCAGCAGCCGCGGGCAGTCGAACACCGGGGAGCTGTTTTTT	CASSRGQSNTGELFF
TRBV7-7	TRBD2	NA	TRBJ2-1	TGTGCTAGCAGCCTAGAGGAGAGCGGGAGGTGCTCCTACAATGAGCAGTTCTTC	CASSLEESGRCSYNEQFF
TRBV5-4	NA	once	TRBJ1-2	TGTGCCAGCAGCTTCGACTATGGCTACACCTTC	CASSFDYGYTF
TRBV28	TRBD2	NA	TRBJ2-7	TGTGCCAGCAGTATAAGGACTAGCGGGAGGTACGAGCAGTACTTC	CASSIRTSGRYEQYF
TRBV7-8	NA	NA	TRBJ2-1	TGTGCCAGCAGCATTCGACAGGTCCCCTACAATGAGCAGTTCTTC	CASSIRQVPYNEQFF
TRBV9	TRBD2	NA	TRBJ2-1	TGTGCCAGCAGCGTACTAGCGGGGCCCGCGGGGAATGAGCAGTTCTTC	CASSVLAGPAGNEQFF
TRBV7-6	NA	NA	TRBJ2-5	TGTGCCAGCAGCTTTACCTCCCTACGGGGGCAAGAGACCCAGTACTTC	CASSFTSLRGQETQYF
TRBV9	NA	NA	TRBJ1-4	TGTGCCAGCAGCGCCTGGGGAGGACTGGGAAATGAAAAACTGTTTTTT	CASSAWGGLGNEKLFF
TRBV6-5	TRBD1	NA	TRBJ1-2	TGTGCCAGCAGCCGGACAGGGAATGGCTACACCTTC	CASSRTGNGYTF
TRBV28	TRBD2	NA	TRBJ2-7	TGTGCCAGCAGACGGAGACTAGCGGAGGGCTACGAGCAGTACTTC	CASRRRLAEGYEQYF
TRBV13	NA	NA	TRBJ1-3	TGTGCCAGCAGGGGCAGCTCTGGAAACACCATATATTTT	CASRGSSGNTIYF
TRBV11-3	TRBD1	NA	TRBJ2-5	TGTGCCAGCAGCCCCGGGACAGACATTCCGGAGACCCAGTACTTC	CASSPGTDIPETQYF
TRBV2	NA	NA	TRBJ2-2	TGTGCCAGCAGTGAAGCGGGGGGACGAACCGGGGAGCTGTTTTTT	CASSEAGGRTGELFF
TRBV7-9	TRBD2	NA	TRBJ2-1	TGTGCCAGCAGCTTCCTGACTAGCGGGCGGGGCAATGAGCAGTTCTTC	CASSFLTSGRGNEQFF
TRBV5-8	NA	NA	TRBJ2-7	TGTGCCAGCAGCTTGGGAGCGTGGGAGCAGTACTTC	CASSLGAWEQYF
TRBV20-1	NA	NA	TRBJ1-1	TGCAGTGCGGTCAGAAACACTGAAGCTTTCTTT	CSAVRNTEAFF
TRBV18	NA	NA	TRBJ1-4	TGTGCCAGCTCACGCGGGCCTAATGAAAAACTGTTTTTT	CASSRGPNEKLFF
TRBV6-4	TRBD2	NA	TRBJ2-7	TGTGCCAGCAAGCGGGGGGGGACCAGGAACGAGCAGTACTTC	CASKRGGTRNEQYF
TRBV6-2/TRBV6-3	NA	NA	TRBJ1-5	TGTGCCAGCAGTTTAGAGGTTTCTAGCAATCAGCCCCAGCATTTT	CASSLEVSSNQPQHF
TRBV5-1	NA	NA	TRBJ2-1	TGCGCCAGCAGTTTTGTTTGGGGGGTACGAATGAGGGGCTCCTACAATGAGCAGTTCTTC	CASSFVWGVRMRGSYNEQFF
TRBV3-1/TRBV3-2	TRBD2	NA	TRBJ2-5	TGTGCCAGCAGCCAAGATCTGGTAGCGGGAGGGCAAAAGACCCAGTACTTC	CASSQDLVAGGQKTQYF
TRBV11-2	TRBD1	NA	TRBJ1-1	TGTGCCAGCAGCTCCTCCGGGACAGGGGTGACTGAAGCTTTCTTT	CASSSSGTGVTEAFF
TRBV19	TRBD1	NA	TRBJ2-1	TGTGCCAGTAGTACCGGACAGGGATATGTTGAGCAGTTCTTC	CASSTGQGYVEQFF
TRBV19	TRBD2	few	TRBJ2-5	TGTGCCAGTAGTTCCCGTAGCGGGAGCGGGGAGACCCAGTACTTC	CASSSRSGSGETQYF
TRBV7-2	NA	NA	TRBJ1-6	TGTGCCAGCAGCTTACGGAGGACCGGGAGCAATTCACCCCTCCACTTT	CASSLRRTGSNSPLHF
TRBV6-6	TRBD1	once	TRBJ1-1	TGTGCCAGCAGTTATGACAGGGGACGTGGCACTGAAGCTTTCTTT	CASSYDRGRGTEAFF
TRBV7-6	NA	NA	TRBJ1-2	TGTGCCAGCAGCTTAGTGACCGGGGGGGGCTATGGCTACACCTTC	CASSLVTGGGYGYTF
TRBV7-2	TRBD1	NA	TRBJ2-7	TGTGCCAGCAGCTCTATGGGCCAAAACAGGGGCTACGAGCAGTACTTC	CASSSMGQNRGYEQYF
TRBV2	TRBD1	NA	TRBJ1-6	TGTGCCAGCAGTCAACAAGGACAGGGTTATTCACCCCTCCACTTT	CASSQQGQGYSPLHF
TRBV7-8	NA	NA	TRBJ1-6	TGTGCCAGCACCCAAGGGGCTTGGGCGATTGGGTCACCCCTCCACTTT	CASTQGAWAIGSPLHF
TRBV4-2	TRBD2	NA	TRBJ2-1	TGTGCCAGCAGCCAAGAGCTAGCGGAGAGATTCTACAATGAGCAGTTCTTC	CASSQELAERFYNEQFF
TRBV30	NA	NA	TRBJ1-1	TGTGCCTGGGGGGGAAGGGGCAGCCGAAAGGTCACTGAAGCTTTCTTT	CAWGGRGSRKVTEAFF
TRBV6-5	NA	NA	TRBJ1-6	TGTGCCAGCAGTCAGGGTGGAAATTCACCCCTCCACTTT	CASSQGGNSPLHF
TRBV18	NA	NA	TRBJ2-5	TGTGCCAGCTCTCTCGGGTTACAAGAGACCCAGTACTTC	CASSLGLQETQYF
TRBV27	TRBD2	NA	TRBJ2-5	TGTGCCAGCAGACGGGCTAGCGGAAAAGAGACCCAGTACTTC	CASRRASGKETQYF
TRBV19	NA	once	TRBJ1-5	TGTGCCAGTAGTGGGGGCACCGTGGGCAATCAGCCCCAGCATTTT	CASSGGTVGNQPQHF
TRBV7-2	TRBD2	NA	TRBJ2-7	TGTGCCAGCAGCGCGGGGGGCCAGTGGGAGCAGTACTTC	CASSAGGQWEQYF
TRBV18	NA	once	TRBJ2-3	TGTGCCAGCTCACCAGTCCTGTCGGGGGGCACAGATACGCAGTATTTT	CASSPVLSGGTDTQYF
TRBV6-6	NA	NA	TRBJ1-1	TGTGCCAGCAAATCCGGACAGAGGATGAACACTGAAGCTTTCTTT	CASKSGQRMNTEAFF
TRBV5-5	NA	NA	TRBJ2-7	TGTGCCAGCAGCTTGACACAGGGGGGGGCCTACGAGCAGTACTTC	CASSLTQGGAYEQYF
TRBV11-2	NA	few	TRBJ2-2	TGTGCCAGCAGCCCCGAGTACACCGGGGAGCTGTTTTTT	CASSPEYTGELFF
TRBV18	TRBD1	NA	TRBJ1-1	TGTGCCAGCTCATTCACAGGGGCGAGGGGGCCTGAAGCTTTCTTT	CASSFTGARGPEAFF
TRBV19	NA	NA	TRBJ2-5	TGTGCCAGTAGACAGGACCCGAGGTACCAAGAGACCCAGTACTTC	CASRQDPRYQETQYF
TRBV4-3	TRBD1	NA	TRBJ2-3	TGCGCCAGCAGCCAAGAGTACGGGACAGGGGGCACAGATACGCAGTATTTT	CASSQEYGTGGTDTQYF
TRBV27	TRBD1	NA	TRBJ2-2	TGTGCCAGCAGCCTGGGACAGGGGACCGGGGAGCTGTTTTTT	CASSLGQGTGELFF
TRBV11-2	TRBD1	NA	TRBJ1-4	TGTGCCAGCAGCTTAGTGCCCCGGGACAGGGATGAAAAACTGTTTTTT	CASSLVPRDRDEKLFF
TRBV19	TRBD1	NA	TRBJ1-4	TGTGCCAGTAGGGGCAGGGGGGAGAAAAAACTGTTTTTT	CASRGRGEKKLFF
TRBV7-9	NA	NA	TRBJ1-5	TGTGCCAGCAGTCCCGGGGGTAGCAATCAGCCCCAGCATTTT	CASSPGGSNQPQHF